This T cell receptor (beta chain) was captured by sequencing in a study of blood T cell repertoires in COVID-19. About the study: Nucleic acid was either cDNA or gDNA, and it came from T cells, B-cell-depleted T cells, or PBMCs.

Only in-frame clones appear in the TCRdb table, and some are missing; sequencing was by immunoSEQ multiplex PCR. Here the sample spans about 160,000 clones, over 80% being singletons. V trimming: 1 base; J trimming: 11 bases; junction bases outside the gene matches: 4. CDR3 length: 12 amino acids. Germline CDR1 is SGHRS and CDR2 is YFSETQ. The source of this sequence is a man aged 25-45 years with COVID-19, enrolled during active disease. The rearrangement uses TRBV5-1 and TRBJ1-1, with 8 bases identical to TRBD1. The sequenced sample consisted of peripheral blood. CDR3 protein: CASSLSGQGAFF. As DNA, the CDR3 is TGCGCCAGCAGCTTGTCTGGACAGGGCGCTTTCTTT.